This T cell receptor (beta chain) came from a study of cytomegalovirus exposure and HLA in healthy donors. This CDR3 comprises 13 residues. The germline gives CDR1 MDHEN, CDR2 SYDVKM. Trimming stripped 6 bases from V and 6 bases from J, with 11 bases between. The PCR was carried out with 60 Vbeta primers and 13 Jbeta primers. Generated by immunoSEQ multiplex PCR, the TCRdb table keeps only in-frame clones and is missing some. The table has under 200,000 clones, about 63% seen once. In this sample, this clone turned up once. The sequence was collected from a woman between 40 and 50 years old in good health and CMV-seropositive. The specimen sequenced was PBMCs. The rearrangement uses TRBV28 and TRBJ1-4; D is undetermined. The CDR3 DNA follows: TGTGCCAGCAGAGATAGAGGGTATGAAAAACTGTTTTTT. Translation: CASRDRGYEKLFF.